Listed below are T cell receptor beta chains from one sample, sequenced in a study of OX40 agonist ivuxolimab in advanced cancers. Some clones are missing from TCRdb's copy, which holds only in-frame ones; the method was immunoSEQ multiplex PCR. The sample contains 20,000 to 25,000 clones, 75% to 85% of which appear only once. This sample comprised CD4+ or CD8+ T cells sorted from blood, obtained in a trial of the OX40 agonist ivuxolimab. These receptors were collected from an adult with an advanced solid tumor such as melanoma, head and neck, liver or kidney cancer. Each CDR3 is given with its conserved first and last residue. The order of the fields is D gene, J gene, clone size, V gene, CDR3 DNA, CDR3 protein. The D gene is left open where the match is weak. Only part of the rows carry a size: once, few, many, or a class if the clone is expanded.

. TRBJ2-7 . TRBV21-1 TGTGCCAGCAGCAAAGACGCTTTGGGGGGCTCCTACGAGCAGTACTTC CASSKDALGGSYEQYF
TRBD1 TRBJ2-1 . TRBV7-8 TGTGCCAGCAGAAGTACAGGGGGTGGGTTGGATGAGCAGTTCTTC CASRSTGGGLDEQFF
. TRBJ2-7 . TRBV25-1 TGTGCCAGCAGTGGGGGACTGGGATACGAGCAGTACTTC CASSGGLGYEQYF
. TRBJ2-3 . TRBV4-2 TGTGCCAGCAGCCAGGCTCTCCAGGGCGCTAGCACAGATACGCAGTATTTT CASSQALQGASTDTQYF
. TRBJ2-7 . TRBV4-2 TGTGCCAGCAGCCCGGGGCTTGCGAGCTACGAGCAGTACTTC CASSPGLASYEQYF
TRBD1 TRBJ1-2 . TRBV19 TGTGCCAGTAGTATAGATCGGGCGACAGGGATGGCCTATGGCTACACCTTC CASSIDRATGMAYGYTF
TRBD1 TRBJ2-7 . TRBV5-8 TGTGCCAGCCTGGAGGACAGGGGTTCCTACGAGCAGTACTTC CASLEDRGSYEQYF
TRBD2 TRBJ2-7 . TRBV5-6 TGTGCCAGCAGCTCGGACGCTAGCGGATTCTACGAGCAGTACTTC CASSSDASGFYEQYF
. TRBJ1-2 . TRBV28 TGTGCCAGCAGTTTCTTAGGGAGCTATGGCTACACCTTC CASSFLGSYGYTF
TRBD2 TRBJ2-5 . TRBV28 TGTGCCAGCAGTTACACGGGAGGAGAGACCCAGTACTTC CASSYTGGETQYF
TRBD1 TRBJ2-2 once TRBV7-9 TGTGCCAGCAGCTTTGGAGACAGGGCACTAGGGTTCACCGGGGAGCTGTTTTTT CASSFGDRALGFTGELFF
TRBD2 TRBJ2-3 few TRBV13 TGTGCCAGCAGCTTAAGACTAGCGGAACCCACAGATACGCAGTATTTT CASSLRLAEPTDTQYF